The 30 T cell receptor beta chains presented below share a single source sample, sequenced in a study of cytomegalovirus exposure and HLA in healthy donors. PCR employed 60 Vbeta and 13 Jbeta primers. Some clones are missing from TCRdb's copy, which holds only in-frame ones; the method was immunoSEQ multiplex PCR. Of about 57,000 clones detected, approximately 77% appear once; the ten largest clones hold less than 9.5%. The specimen sequenced was PBMCs. The receptors originated from a woman aged 45-59 years in good health and CMV-seronegative.

The chain carries TRBV7-2 and TRBJ1-1, with 9 nucleotides matching TRBD1. The CDR3 is made up of 13 amino acids. V was pared by 3 bases and J by 10 bases, with 6 bases of the junction left unmatched. Per the germline V gene, CDR1 is SGHTA and CDR2 is FQGNSA. CDR3 sequence reads: CASSFRDRERAFF. Here the CDR3 DNA reads TGTGCCAGCAGCTTTAGGGACAGGGAGAGAGCTTTCTTT.

The chain has TRBV5-5 and TRBJ1-2, with 9 bases fitting TRBD1. This CDR3 has 14 residues. With 4 bases clipped from V and 4 bases from J, the junction kept 5 bases outside the gene matches. CDR1 and CDR2 (germline): SGHKS, YYEKEE (reference sequence). Written as DNA, the CDR3 is TGTGCCAGCAGCCAGGGACAGGGAGGCTATGGCTACACCTTC. Translation: CASSQGQGGYGYTF. Using reference TRBV5-5 and TRBJ1-2 for the parts outside the CDR3, the full variable domain is DAGVTQSPTHLIKTRGQQVTLRCSPISGHKSVSWYQQVLGQGPQFIFQYYEKEERGRGNFPDRFSARQFPNYSSELNVNALLLGDSALYLCASSQGQGGYGYTFGSGTRLTVV.

This clone was recorded once. The CDR3 nucleotides read TGTGCCAGCAGCCCGAGTCGGGGGGCCACAGATACGCAGTATTTT. Translating gives CASSPSRGATDTQYF. V gene TRBV7-2 combines with J gene TRBJ2-3; TRBD2 might be the D (7 bases). The V gene's germline CDR1 is SGHTA and CDR2 FQGNSA. The CDR3 runs to 15 residues. V gave up 5 bases and J gave up 2 bases, with 14 bases separating them.

This chain links TRBV6-6 with TRBJ1-5; D might be TRBD1 (6 bases). The germline V and J ends were trimmed by 6 bases and 4 bases, with 19 bases remaining between them. Per germline, CDR1 MNHNY and CDR2 SVGAGI (reference sequence). The CDR3 contains 16 residues. The CDR3 nucleotides are TGTGCCAGCAGCCGTGTAGGGGGGGCAGGAAATCAGCCCCAGCATTTT. Protein sequence: CASSRVGGAGNQPQHF.

The V gene is TRBV27, the J gene TRBJ2-3; 10 positions match TRBD1. The CDR3 has 16 amino acids. With 8 bases clipped from V and 3 bases from J, the junction kept 11 bases outside the gene matches. Germline CDR1 is MNHEY and CDR2 is SMNVEV (reference sequence). CDR3 in amino acids: CASSPGTGERTDTQYF. The CDR3 DNA reads TGTGCCAGCTCCCCCGGGACAGGGGAAAGAACAGATACGCAGTATTTT.

The J gene is TRBJ1-1, the V gene TRBV7-9, with 7 nucleotides matching TRBD1. CDR3 length equals 14 residues. V lost 1 base to trimming and J lost 8 bases; unmatched junction nucleotides: 7. Germline V gene data show CDR1 as SEHNR and CDR2 as FQNEAQ (reference sequence). The CDR3 loop reads CASSLGDKGAEAFF. The CDR3 nucleotides are TGTGCCAGCAGCTTAGGGGACAAGGGGGCCGAAGCTTTCTTT.

This clone was counted a few times. The chain has TRBV29-1 and TRBJ1-1, with D unresolved. Between the trimmed V and J ends, which lost 1 base and 7 bases, there was a span of 16 bases. There are 14 residues in the CDR3. Germline CDR1 is SQVTM and CDR2 is ANQGSEA. CDR3 bases: TGCAGCGTTGAAGGTGCCTATTACCCCCATGAAGCTTTCTTT. Protein product: CSVEGAYYPHEAFF.

This chain joins TRBV7-9 and TRBJ1-2, with no clear D. CDR3 length equals 10 residues. Trimming removed 5 bases from V and 5 bases from J, with 3 bases in between. Germline V lookup: CDR1 SEHNR, CDR2 FQNEAQ (reference sequence). CDR3: CASSLYGYTF. The CDR3 nucleotides are TGTGCCAGCAGCCTTTATGGCTACACCTTC.

This clone was counted a few times. V gene TRBV7-9 combines with J gene TRBJ1-1; a weak D match, TRBD1 (6 bases). CDR1 is SEHNR and CDR2 is FQNEAQ in the germline V gene (reference sequence). The CDR3 runs 16 residues. V lost 1 base to trimming and J lost 1 base, with 13 bases between them. CDR3 residues: CASSLGQGGGNTEAFF. CDR3 in DNA: TGTGCCAGCAGCTTAGGTCAAGGGGGGGGGAACACTGAAGCTTTCTTT.

The rearrangement uses TRBV28 and TRBJ2-5; 10 nucleotides match TRBD2. CDR3 size: 14 residues. Germline assignment: CDR1 MDHEN and CDR2 SYDVKM. J was trimmed by 7 bases and V by 8 bases; bases with no gene match: 10. The CDR3 nucleotides are TGTGCCAGCTCCCGGCTAGCGGGGGAGGGGACCCAGTACTTC. Translated, it gives CASSRLAGEGTQYF.

The V and J genes are TRBV27 and TRBJ2-5; 8 bases line up with TRBD1. CDR1 is MNHEY, CDR2 SMNVEV, per germline (reference sequence). CDR3 length: 15 amino acids. The trim removed 2 bases at V and 5 bases at J, leaving 7 bases unmatched. CDR3 nucleotides: TGTGCCAGCAGTTTAGGTCAGGGGGCTGGCGAGACCCAGTACTTC. This encodes CASSLGQGAGETQYF.

V is TRBV19 and J is TRBJ2-5, with 9 bases that match TRBD1. V trimming: 4 bases; J trimming: 6 bases; junction bases outside the gene matches: 6. CDR1 is LNHDA, CDR2 SQIVND, per germline (reference sequence). This CDR3 has 14 amino acids. The CDR3 here is CASSKEQGAKTQYF. The CDR3 DNA sequence: TGTGCCAGTAGTAAGGAACAGGGGGCCAAGACCCAGTACTTC.

This clone was observed at least ten times. The likely explanation is a read error, given a far larger clone one base away. The genes are TRBV27 and TRBJ2-7; 7 nucleotides align to TRBD2. After removal of 6 bases from V and 2 bases from J, the junction contained 10 bases not matched to a gene. The CDR3 consists of 15 residues. Germline lookup yields CDR1 MNHEY and CDR2 SMNVEV (reference sequence). CDR3 sequence (DNA): TGTGCCAGCAGGAAATGGTCGGGGGGACCCTACGAGCAGTACTTC. This encodes CASRKWSGGPYEQYF.

V and J are TRBV28 and TRBJ2-2; D is possibly TRBD2 (6 bases). The CDR3 consists of 15 residues. Germline CDR1 is MDHEN and CDR2 is SYDVKM. V lost 5 bases to trimming and J lost 3 bases, with 13 bases between them. The CDR3 protein is CASSIVGGDTGELFF. CDR3 sequence (DNA): TGTGCCAGCAGTATTGTGGGAGGAGACACCGGGGAGCTGTTTTTT.

This chain links TRBV11-2 with TRBJ1-5; no firm D call. The CDR3 runs to 13 residues. Between the trimmed V and J ends, which lost 2 bases and 4 bases, there was a span of 6 bases. The V gene's germline CDR1 is SGHAT and CDR2 FQNNGV. The CDR3 reads CASSLSQNQPQHF. For the CDR3, the DNA is TGTGCCAGCAGCTTATCCCAAAATCAGCCCCAGCATTTT.

Concerning this clone: Germline is not matched at one junction end, which may reflect a read error. This chain uses TRBV7-9 with TRBJ1-4; a possible D gene is TRBD1 (5 bases). Germline values: CDR1 SEHNR, CDR2 FQNEAQ (reference sequence). CDR3 size: 16 residues. CDR3 amino acids: CSSSSPGGEGSEKLFF. CDR3 bases: TGTTCCAGCAGCTCCCCCGGGGGGGAAGGAAGCGAAAAACTGTTTTTT.

The chain employs TRBV7-8 and TRBJ2-1; a possible D gene is TRBD2 (6 bases). The CDR3 contains 15 residues. Germline CDR1 is SGHVS and CDR2 is FQNEAQ. Trimming pared 5 bases from V and 0 bases from J, leaving 11 bases between. CDR3 nucleotides: TGTGCCAGCAGCCAGGGACTGATCTCCTACAATGAGCAGTTCTTC. It is translated as CASSQGLISYNEQFF.

The V and J genes are TRBV7-9 and TRBJ2-2; TRBD2 matches at 7 bases. Unmatched junction bases numbered 7, after V lost 2 bases and J lost 1 base. The CDR3 runs to 17 residues. Germline CDR1 and CDR2: SEHNR and FQNEAQ (reference sequence). The CDR3 DNA is TGTGCCAGCAGCTTATTGCGGTCGGGGGGGAACACCGGGGAGCTGTTTTTT. Translating it yields CASSLLRSGGNTGELFF.

V is TRBV13 and J is TRBJ2-1, with TRBD1 matching 10 bases. The V and J ends lost 1 base and 6 bases, in that order; junction bases with no gene match: 3. The CDR3 has 15 amino acids. Germline V gene sequence: CDR1 PRHDT, CDR2 FYEKMQ (reference sequence). The DNA of the CDR3 is TGTGCCAGCAGCTTAGTAGGGGACAGGGGCAATGAGCAGTTCTTC. Protein product: CASSLVGDRGNEQFF.

V is TRBV2 and J is TRBJ2-7; D remains ambiguous. With 7 bases removed from V and 3 bases from J, the gap between germline ends came to 13 bases. Germline V gene sequence: CDR1 SNHLY, CDR2 FYNNEI. CDR3 size: 13 residues. The CDR3 sequence is CASTTGAFYEQYF. The CDR3 DNA reads as TGTGCCAGCACGACGGGTGCCTTCTACGAGCAGTACTTC. The variable domain in full, completed from reference TRBV2 and TRBJ2-7, reads EPEVTQTPSHQVTQMGQEVILRCVPISNHLYFYWYRQILGQKVEFLVSFYNNEISEKSEIFDDQFSVERPDGSNFTLKIRSTKLEDSAMYFCASTTGAFYEQYFGPGTRLTVT.

The J gene is TRBJ1-2, the V gene TRBV19; possibly TRBD1 for D (6 bases). V was cut by 0 bases and J by 8 bases, with 19 bases left in between. CDR3 length equals 16 residues. Germline loops: CDR1 LNHDA, CDR2 SQIVND (reference sequence). This CDR3 reads CASSIDRTAPSEGYTF. As DNA, the CDR3 is TGTGCCAGTAGTATAGACAGGACAGCCCCGTCGGAGGGCTACACCTTC.

The CDR3 DNA sequence: TGTGCCAGCAGCTGGAGGGGACCCTACGAGCAGTACTTC. Its protein is CASSWRGPYEQYF. The chain combines TRBV5-6 with TRBJ2-7, with D tentatively TRBD2 (6 bases). Germline CDR1 and CDR2: SGHDT and YYEEEE. V gave up 3 bases and J gave up 2 bases, with 9 bases separating them. The CDR3 spans 13 residues.

This clone has a handful of counts. The V gene is TRBV27, the J gene TRBJ2-7; D possibly corresponds to TRBD2 (6 bases). CDR1 is MNHEY, CDR2 SMNVEV, per germline (reference sequence). V was trimmed by 5 bases and J by 7 bases, leaving 27 bases between them. The CDR3 has 17 amino acids. The CDR3 nucleotides are TGTGCCAGCAGTACGCAGATCGGGGGTAGTGGCATTAGTGAGCAGTACTTC. It specifies CASSTQIGGSGISEQYF.

The chain has TRBV13 and TRBJ2-3, with a tentative D call TRBD1 (6 bases). CDR1 and CDR2 (germline): PRHDT, FYEKMQ (reference sequence). The CDR3 covers 14 residues. Trimming cost V 5 bases and J 2 bases, with 11 bases left between them. DNA for the CDR3: TGTGCCAGCAGCACCGACAGGCCCACAGATACGCAGTATTTT. It is translated as CASSTDRPTDTQYF.

The sample holds many counts of this clone. The CDR3 is CASSEGYTIYF. CDR3 nucleotide sequence: TGTGCCAGCAGCGAGGGATACACCATATATTTT. V and J are TRBV6-1 and TRBJ1-3, with D unresolved. V lost 6 bases and J 8 bases, leaving 8 bases between the germline ends. The CDR3 length is 11 residues. Germline lookup yields CDR1 MNHNS and CDR2 SASEGT.

This chain's CDR3 is CASSPGEISNEKLFF. CDR3 DNA: TGTGCCAGCAGCCCCGGGGAGATTTCTAATGAAAAACTGTTTTTT. The chain combines TRBV28 with TRBJ1-4; D remains ambiguous. The CDR3 is 15 amino acids. CDR1 is MDHEN, CDR2 SYDVKM, per germline. V was trimmed by 6 bases and J by 3 bases, leaving 14 bases between them.

V gene TRBV18 combines with J gene TRBJ2-3, with D possibly being TRBD2 (5 bases). CDR3 size: 16 residues. CDR1 KGHSH and CDR2 LQKENI come from the germline V gene. V was trimmed by 3 bases and J by 0 bases, leaving 13 bases between them. The CDR3 spells CASSPSTISSTDTQYF. CDR3 nucleotides: TGTGCCAGCTCACCGTCGACTATCTCTAGCACAGATACGCAGTATTTT.

A word on this clone: Germline and junction disagree at one end, which may indicate a read error. The chain is built from TRBV6-6 and TRBJ2-7; D ambiguous. Germline V gene sequence: CDR1 MNHNY, CDR2 SVGAGI (reference sequence). There are 12 residues in the CDR3. The CDR3 nucleotides read TGTACCAGCAGCCCTACCTCCTACGAGCAGTACTTC. This gives the protein CTSSPTSYEQYF.

The V gene is TRBV29-1, the J gene TRBJ2-3, with TRBD2 matching over 7 bases. The junction had 4 bases not matched to a gene; V was cut back by 7 bases and J by 0 bases. Looked up from germline, CDR1 is SQVTM and CDR2 is ANQGSEA. CDR3 length: 13 amino acids. CDR3 residues: CSDSSGSTDTQYF. CDR3 in DNA: TGCAGCGATTCTAGCGGTAGCACAGATACGCAGTATTTT.

The chain links TRBV4-3 to TRBJ1-5, with TRBD1 matching over 8 bases. CDR3 length equals 16 residues. The germline V gene encodes CDR1 LGHNA and CDR2 YSLEER. The ends lost 0 bases at V and 5 bases at J; junction bases unmatched: 6. For the CDR3, the DNA is TGCGCCAGCAGCCAAGAACCAGGGGGCGCGGATCAGCCCCAGCATTTT. Amino acids: CASSQEPGGADQPQHF.